A single sample gave rise to the 21 T cell receptor beta chains below, sequenced in a study of T cell repertoires in cytomegalovirus infection. These TCRs' antigens remain unknown. TCRdb re-called the reads with MiXCR, one entry per CDR3 protein. Among about a million distinct CDR3 sequences, around 30% were seen once, and the ten largest hold roughly an eighth. The specimen comprised cultured CD8+ T cells from PBMCs, sampled from culture after CMV antigen stimulation. These receptors all come from a human donor in good health (CMV status not recorded). Some clones in this sample may be carry-over from other donors' samples.

The genes are TRBV4-3 and TRBJ2-3, with TRBD1 as a possible D gene (8 bases). Between the trimmed V and J ends, which lost 3 bases and 1 base, there was a span of 14 bases. CDR3 length equals 16 residues. Germline CDR1 and CDR2: LGHNA and YSLEER. The CDR3 here is CASSQQGAGGTDTQYF. In nucleotides, the CDR3 is TGCGCCAGCAGCCAGCAGGGGGCGGGGGGCACAGATACGCAGTATTTT.

A few counts support this clonotype. This sequence joins TRBV6-1 and TRBJ2-7; possibly TRBD1 or TRBD2 for D (6 bases each). The CDR3 spans 17 residues. From germline, CDR1 is MNHNS and CDR2 SASEGT. With 0 bases removed from V and 4 bases from J, the gap between germline ends came to 19 bases. The CDR3 DNA is TGTGCCAGCAGTGAAGCGGCAATCGGGGGCAGCTTTTACGAGCAGTACTTC. Translated: CASSEAAIGGSFYEQYF.

The genes are TRBV2 and TRBJ1-4; a weak D match, TRBD1 (5 bases). The length of the CDR3 is 15 residues. The germline CDR1 and CDR2 sequences are SNHLY and FYNNEI. V was pared by 2 bases and J by 6 bases, with 13 bases between. This CDR3 reads CASSERVGGDEKLFF. The CDR3 coding sequence is TGTGCCAGCAGTGAACGGGTGGGGGGAGATGAAAAACTGTTTTTT. Variable domain in full (rest from reference TRBV2 and TRBJ1-4): EPEVTQTPSHQVTQMGQEVILRCVPISNHLYFYWYRQILGQKVEFLVSFYNNEISEKSEIFDDQFSVERPDGSNFTLKIRSTKLEDSAMYFCASSERVGGDEKLFFGSGTQLSVL.

This clonotype was seen more than once but under ten times. The rearrangement links TRBV6-2 or TRBV6-3 to TRBJ1-2; D not certain. The CDR3 consists of 14 residues. Germline CDR1 MNHEY, CDR2 SVGEGT. V gave up 8 bases and J gave up 3 bases, with 16 bases separating them. This CDR3 reads CASFGPVGDYGYTF. DNA for the CDR3: TGTGCCAGCTTTGGACCGGTAGGCGACTATGGCTACACCTTC.

The genes are TRBV4-2 and TRBJ1-2; a weak D match, TRBD1 (6 bases). The germline V and J ends were trimmed by 2 bases and 4 bases, with 17 bases remaining between them. The CDR3 extends over 16 amino acids. Germline CDR1 and CDR2: LGHNA and YNFKEQ. The CDR3 loop is CASSQIGGETPYGYTF. DNA of the CDR3: TGTGCCAGCAGCCAAATAGGGGGTGAAACCCCCTATGGCTACACCTTC.

This clonotype was seen at least ten times. The V gene is TRBV11-2, the J gene TRBJ2-2; D is undetermined. The CDR3 is 16 residues long. V lost 0 bases, J lost 0 bases, and 8 bases lay in between. Germline-derived CDR1 and CDR2 are SGHAT and FQNNGV. The CDR3 reads CASSLEGRPNTGELFF. CDR3 in DNA: TGTGCCAGCAGCTTAGAGGGTAGGCCGAACACCGGGGAGCTGTTTTTT.

CDR3 sequence (DNA): TGCAGCGTTGAGGTTAGTAACTACAATGAGCAGTTCTTC. Its protein is CSVEVSNYNEQFF. The chain is built from TRBV29-1 and TRBJ2-1, with unresolved D. Germline V gene sequence: CDR1 SQVTM, CDR2 ANQGSEA. This CDR3 contains 13 residues. V was cut by 3 bases and J by 3 bases, with 9 bases left in between.

This clonotype was seen a few times. The chain has TRBV4-2 and TRBJ1-6; TRBD1 agrees at 8 bases. V shed 4 bases, J shed 7 bases, and the junction held 12 bases outside the gene matches. Germline CDR1 is LGHNA and CDR2 is YNFKEQ. This CDR3 has 17 residues. The CDR3 sequence: CASSLGPFWTGNSPLHF. CDR3 bases: TGTGCCAGCAGCCTAGGTCCCTTTTGGACAGGGAATTCACCCCTCCACTTT.

This clonotype was counted only a few times. The chain couples TRBV2 to TRBJ2-7, with 8 bases matching TRBD2. Per germline, CDR1 SNHLY and CDR2 FYNNEI. The CDR3 is 13 residues long. The junction had 6 bases not matched to a gene; V was cut back by 11 bases and J by 0 bases. CDR3 sequence (DNA): TGTGCCGGCGGGGGGACGGCCTCCTACGAGCAGTACGTC. Protein product: CAGGGTASYEQYV.

The rearrangement uses TRBV2 and TRBJ2-1, with 13 nucleotides matching TRBD2. Per the germline V gene, CDR1 is SNHLY and CDR2 is FYNNEI. V dropped 5 bases and J dropped 3; count of bases not matched to a gene: 10. The CDR3 spans 18 residues. CDR3 in DNA: TGTGCCAGCAGTTATTCCGGGACTAGCGGGGCGGTCTACAATGAGCAGTTCTTC. This sequence encodes CASSYSGTSGAVYNEQFF.

This chain joins TRBV27 and TRBJ2-7, with 9 bases lining up with TRBD1. The J segment lost 2 bases and the V segment lost 10 bases, leaving 3 bases of the junction unmatched. This CDR3 has 12 residues. Germline loops: CDR1 MNHEY, CDR2 SMNVEV (reference sequence). The CDR3 sequence: CATGTGPYEQYV. The CDR3 nucleotides are TGTGCCACCGGGACAGGGCCCTACGAGCAGTACGTC.

The chain has TRBV20-1 and TRBJ2-5; D perhaps matches TRBD1 (6 bases). Looked up from germline, CDR1 is DFQATT and CDR2 is SNEGSKA (reference sequence). The CDR3 spans 14 residues. V was shortened by 3 bases and J by 8 bases, with 19 bases between the two germline ends. CDR3 sequence reads: CSARDRLTKRTQYF. The CDR3 coding sequence is TGCAGTGCTAGGGACAGACTCACCAAACGTACCCAGTACTTC.

Written as DNA, the CDR3 is TGTGCCAGCAGTGAACAGGGAGCCAATCAGCCCCAGCATTTT. Translated: CASSEQGANQPQHF. The V call is TRBV6-1, the J call TRBJ1-5; a weak D match, TRBD1 (5 bases). The ends were cut back, 2 bases at V and 3 bases at J, with 8 bases in the middle. CDR1 and CDR2 from the germline V gene are MNHNS and SASEGT. This CDR3 contains 14 residues.

In this sample, this clonotype turned up a few times. The rearrangement joins TRBV15 to TRBJ2-3; D possibly corresponds to TRBD2 (6 bases). Germline V gene sequence: CDR1 LNHNV, CDR2 YYDKDF (reference sequence). This CDR3 region has 14 residues. Deletions cut 5 bases from V and 2 bases from J, with 11 bases between. CDR3 protein: CATSYSGHTDTQYF. The DNA of the CDR3 is TGTGCCACCAGCTACAGCGGGCACACAGATACGCAGTATTTT. The complete variable domain, with remaining parts taken from reference TRBV15 and TRBJ2-3, reads DAMVIQNPRYQVTQFGKPVTLSCSQTLNHNVMYWYQQKSSQAPKLLFHYYDKDFNNEADTPDNFQSRRPNTSFCFLDIRSPGLGDTAMYLCATSYSGHTDTQYFGPGTRLTVL.

This clonotype was counted ten times or more. The chain links TRBV7-8 to TRBJ2-2, with 10 bases identical to TRBD2. The V and J ends lost 5 bases and 2 bases, in that order; junction bases with no gene match: 11. The CDR3 sequence is 18 residues long. CDR1 is SGHVS and CDR2 is FQNEAQ in the germline V gene. The CDR3 reads CASSTLPLAGANTGELFF. CDR3 nucleotide sequence: TGTGCCAGCAGCACGCTTCCCCTAGCGGGGGCTAACACCGGGGAGCTGTTTTTT. The full variable domain, with the rest looked up from reference TRBV7-8 and TRBJ2-2, is GAGVSQSPRYKVAKRGQDVALRCDPISGHVSLFWYQQALGQGPEFLTYFQNEAQLDKSGLPSDRFFAERPEGSVSTLKIQRTQQEDSAVYLCASSTLPLAGANTGELFFGEGSRLTVL.

This clonotype was seen a single time. The V call is TRBV4-3, the J call TRBJ2-4; possible D gene TRBD1, 6 bases. Trimming left V 0 bases short and J 4 bases short, with 16 bases between. The CDR3 is 17 amino acids. Germline CDR1 LGHNA, CDR2 YSLEER. The CDR3 coding sequence is TGCGCCAGCAGCCAAGATCTTGGGGGCAGCCTAAAAAACATTCAGTACTTC. Translation gives CASSQDLGGSLKNIQYF.

The J gene is TRBJ2-1, the V gene TRBV27; TRBD2 matches at 10 bases. This CDR3 contains 14 residues. Germline trimming cut 9 bases from V and 9 bases from J; bases unmatched to any gene: 11. The germline gives CDR1 MNHEY, CDR2 SMNVEV (reference sequence). The CDR3 region is CASSRGAGGGEQFF. The CDR3 DNA reads as TGTGCCAGTTCCCGGGGAGCGGGGGGGGGTGAGCAGTTCTTC.

The chain is built from TRBV25-1 and TRBJ1-2; perhaps TRBD1 as D (5 bases). Germline lookup yields CDR1 MGHDK and CDR2 SYGVNS. Trimming took off 5 bases at V and 3 bases at J, with 10 bases between the two ends. CDR3 length: 13 amino acids. The CDR3 nucleotides are TGTGCCAGCAGTTGGCGAGGGGACTATGGCTACACCTTC. Residues: CASSWRGDYGYTF.

The chain is built from TRBV6-5 and TRBJ2-2, with a tentative D call TRBD1 (6 bases). Germline CDR1 reads MNHEY; CDR2 reads SVGAGI. V was clipped by 6 bases and J by 0 bases, with 14 bases between them. The CDR3 length is 16 residues. The CDR3 loop reads CASSFTGRPNTGELFF. CDR3 in DNA: TGTGCCAGCAGCTTTACAGGGCGCCCGAACACCGGGGAGCTGTTTTTT.

Only a few counts were recorded for this clonotype. The V gene is TRBV5-5, the J gene TRBJ2-3; TRBD1 might be the D (5 bases). Trimming took 0 bases from V and 4 from J, leaving 9 bases between them. This CDR3 has 14 residues. Germline V gene data show CDR1 as SGHKS and CDR2 as YYEKEE (reference sequence). This CDR3 reads CASSLDQGPDTQYF. DNA of the CDR3: TGTGCCAGCAGCTTGGACCAGGGCCCAGATACGCAGTATTTT. Using reference TRBV5-5 and TRBJ2-3 for the parts outside the CDR3, the full variable domain is DAGVTQSPTHLIKTRGQQVTLRCSPISGHKSVSWYQQVLGQGPQFIFQYYEKEERGRGNFPDRFSARQFPNYSSELNVNALLLGDSALYLCASSLDQGPDTQYFGPGTRLTVL.

As for this clonotype: Since a much larger clone is just one base distant, this may be a read error. The rearrangement joins TRBV7-6 to TRBJ2-3; unclear D gene. Germline V lookup: CDR1 SGHVS, CDR2 FNYEAQ. This CDR3 has 15 amino acids. The CDR3 DNA reads TGTGTCAGCAGCTACAGACCAGGCGGCACAGATACGCAGTATTTT. It codes for CVSSYRPGGTDTQYF.